This entry features one TCR beta chain sequence. In the authors' workflow: Counts of nucleated cells, estimated from reference gene primer amplification, were obtained. TCRdb's copy holds only in-frame clones and misses some; the assay was immunoSEQ multiplex PCR. That table supplies the V and J calls and clone size; D and trimming were determined from the DNA. The data contain 150,000 to 200,000 clones, approximately 83% of them singletons. This specimen comes from a study of blood T cell repertoires in COVID-19. Study summary: Some COVID-19 samples were acute and others convalescent; all came from the United States, Italy and Spain. Sample material is recorded as cDNA or gDNA derived from T cells, B-cell-depleted T cells, or PBMCs.

CDR3 length: 15 amino acids. The clonotype originates from a human donor with active or convalescent COVID-19. The donor label of this sample is uncertain. The J gene is TRBJ1-2, the V gene TRBV1; TRBD1, as called in the table, went unchecked against the DNA. TRBV1 is annotated as a pseudogene. Sequences were obtained from peripheral blood. The CDR3 DNA sequence: TGCACCAGCAGCCACCCAGGGCAAGGCTCTTATGGCTACACCTTC. Its translation: CTSSHPGQGSYGYTF.